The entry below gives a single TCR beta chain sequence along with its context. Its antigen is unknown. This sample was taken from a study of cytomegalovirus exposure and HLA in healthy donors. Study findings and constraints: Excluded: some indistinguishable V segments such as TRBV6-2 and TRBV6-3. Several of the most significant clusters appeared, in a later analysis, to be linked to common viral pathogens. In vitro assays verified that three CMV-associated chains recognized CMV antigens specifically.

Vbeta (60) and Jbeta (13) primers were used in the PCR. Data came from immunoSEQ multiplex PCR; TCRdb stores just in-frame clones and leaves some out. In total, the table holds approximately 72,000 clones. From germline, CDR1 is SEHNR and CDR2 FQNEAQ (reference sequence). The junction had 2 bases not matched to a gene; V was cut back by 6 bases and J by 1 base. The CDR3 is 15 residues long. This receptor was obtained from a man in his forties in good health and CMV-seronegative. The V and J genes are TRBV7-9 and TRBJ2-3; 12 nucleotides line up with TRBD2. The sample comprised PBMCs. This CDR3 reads CASSTSGGRTDTQYF. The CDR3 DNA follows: TGTGCCAGCAGTACTAGCGGGGGGCGCACAGATACGCAGTATTTT.